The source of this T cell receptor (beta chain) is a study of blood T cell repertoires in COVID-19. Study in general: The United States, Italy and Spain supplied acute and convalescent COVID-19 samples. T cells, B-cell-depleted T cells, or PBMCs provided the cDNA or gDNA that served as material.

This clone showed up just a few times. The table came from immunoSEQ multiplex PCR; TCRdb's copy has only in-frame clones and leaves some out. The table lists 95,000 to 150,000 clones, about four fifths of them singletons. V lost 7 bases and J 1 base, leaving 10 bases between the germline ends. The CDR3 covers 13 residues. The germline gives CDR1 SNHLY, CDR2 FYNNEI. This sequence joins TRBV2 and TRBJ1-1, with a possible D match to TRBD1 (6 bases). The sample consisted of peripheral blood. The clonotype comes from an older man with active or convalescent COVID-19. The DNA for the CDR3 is TGTGCCAGCATTCTACAGGGGAACACTGAAGCTTTCTTT. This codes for CASILQGNTEAFF.